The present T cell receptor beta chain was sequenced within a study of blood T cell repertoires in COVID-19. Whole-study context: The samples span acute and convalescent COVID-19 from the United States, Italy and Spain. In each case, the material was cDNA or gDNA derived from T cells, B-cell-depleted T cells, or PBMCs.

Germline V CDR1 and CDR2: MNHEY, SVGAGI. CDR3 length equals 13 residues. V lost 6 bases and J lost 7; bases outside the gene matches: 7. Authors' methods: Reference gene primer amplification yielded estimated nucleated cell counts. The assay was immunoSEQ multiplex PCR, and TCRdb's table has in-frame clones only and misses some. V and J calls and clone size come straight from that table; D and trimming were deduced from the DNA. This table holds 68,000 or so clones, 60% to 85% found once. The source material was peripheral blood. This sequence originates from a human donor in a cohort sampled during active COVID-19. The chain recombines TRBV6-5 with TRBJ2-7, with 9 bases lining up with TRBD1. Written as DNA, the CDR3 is TGTGCCAGCAGAGGGGACAGGGCAGGGGAGCAGTACTTC. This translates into CASRGDRAGEQYF.